These 5 T cell receptor beta chains share one sample of origin, sequenced in a study of cytomegalovirus exposure and HLA in healthy donors. The study ran its PCR with 60 Vbeta and 13 Jbeta primers. The method was immunoSEQ multiplex PCR; TCRdb's version includes in-frame clones alone and lacks a portion of them. The table lists roughly 160,000 clones, approximately 81% of them singletons. The material sequenced was PBMCs. These receptors came from a male donor in good health and CMV-seronegative.

V is TRBV27 and J is TRBJ1-1; TRBD1 matches 8 bases. The V gene end was trimmed by 11 bases and the J gene end by 11 bases; junction bases not matched to a gene: 10. The CDR3 extends over 11 amino acids. Germline V gene lookup returns CDR1 MNHEY and CDR2 SMNVEV (reference sequence). The CDR3 protein is CAAGEDRAAFF. CDR3 bases: TGTGCCGCTGGGGAGGACAGGGCGGCTTTCTTT.

The gene calls are TRBV28 and TRBJ2-5; a weak D match, TRBD1 (6 bases). This CDR3 comprises 14 residues. Germline V lookup: CDR1 MDHEN, CDR2 SYDVKM. Trimming shortened V by 6 bases and J by 5 bases, and 16 bases separated the two germline ends. The CDR3 spells CASRPTQGGETQYF. In DNA, the CDR3 is TGTGCCAGCAGACCTACACAGGGCGGGGAGACCCAGTACTTC. Supplemented by reference TRBV28 and TRBJ2-5, the full variable domain reads DVKVTQSSRYLVKRTGEKVFLECVQDMDHENMFWYRQDPGLGLRLIYFSYDVKMKEKGDIPEGYSVSREKKERFSLILESASTNQTSMYLCASRPTQGGETQYFGPGTRLLVL.

The rearrangement links TRBV5-6 to TRBJ2-7; 11 nucleotides align to TRBD2. Germline loops: CDR1 SGHDT, CDR2 YYEEEE. Trimming removed 4 bases from V and 2 bases from J; junction bases left unmatched: 5. The CDR3 has 15 residues. In DNA, the CDR3 is TGTGCCAGCAGCAGGGGACTAGCGGAAACCTACGAGCAGTACTTC. It codes for CASSRGLAETYEQYF.

The chain uses TRBV7-9 and TRBJ1-2; D gene unclear. Trimming removed 0 bases from V and 0 bases from J, with 8 bases in between. CDR3 length equals 15 residues. Germline CDR1 is SEHNR and CDR2 is FQNEAQ (reference sequence). The CDR3 DNA is TGTGCCAGCAGCTTAGCGGCAGGTTCTAACTATGGCTACACCTTC. It specifies CASSLAAGSNYGYTF.

The genes are TRBV9 and TRBJ2-2; 7 bases align to TRBD1. Germline V gives CDR1 SGDLS, CDR2 YYNGEE. With 4 bases clipped from V and 3 bases from J, the junction kept 6 bases outside the gene matches. The CDR3 runs to 15 residues. The CDR3 region has the DNA TGTGCCAGCAGCCCAAGGGGGCGCGACACCGGGGAGCTGTTTTTT. The encoded protein is CASSPRGRDTGELFF.